This TCR beta chain came from a study of beta chain features in type 1 diabetes. Study results and caveats: When cDNA is sequenced, cells with high TCR expression could be over-represented.

Comment on this clone: As yet, its antigen is unknown.

Trimming pared 0 bases from V and 15 bases from J, leaving 18 bases between. The CDR3 spans 13 residues. The germline V gene encodes CDR1 GTSNPN and CDR2 SVGIG (reference sequence). Expressed TCRB transcripts were sequenced after all isolated RNA was converted to cDNA. The data were produced by immunoSEQ multiplex PCR, yet TCRdb's version contains in-frame clones alone and is incomplete. The sample contains about 220,000 clones, around 9.9% of which appear only once. This TCR was sampled from a man between 18 and 35 years old in good health. The chain links TRBV30 to TRBJ2-1, with D unresolved. Input material: central memory CD4+ T cells from blood. CDR3 region: CAWSVRVRDSMFF. The DNA for the CDR3 is TGTGCCTGGAGTGTACGGGTAAGGGATTCCATGTTCTTC.